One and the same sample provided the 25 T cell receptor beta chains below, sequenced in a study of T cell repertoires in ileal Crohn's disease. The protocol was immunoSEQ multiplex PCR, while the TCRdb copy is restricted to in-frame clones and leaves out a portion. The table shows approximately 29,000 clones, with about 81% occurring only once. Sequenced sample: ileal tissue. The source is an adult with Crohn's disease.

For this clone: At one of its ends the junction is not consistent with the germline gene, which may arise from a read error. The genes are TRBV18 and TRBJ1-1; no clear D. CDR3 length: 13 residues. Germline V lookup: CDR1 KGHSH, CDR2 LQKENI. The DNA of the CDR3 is TGTGCCAGCTCACCCCCGGAGATCACTGGAGCTTTCTTT. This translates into CASSPPEITGAFF. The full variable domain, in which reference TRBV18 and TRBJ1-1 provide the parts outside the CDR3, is NAGVMQNPRHLVRRRGQEARLRCSPMKGHSHVYWYRQLPEEGLKFMVYLQKENIIDESGMPKERFSAEFPKEGPSILRIQQVVRGDSAAYFCASSPPEITGAFFGQGTRLTVV.

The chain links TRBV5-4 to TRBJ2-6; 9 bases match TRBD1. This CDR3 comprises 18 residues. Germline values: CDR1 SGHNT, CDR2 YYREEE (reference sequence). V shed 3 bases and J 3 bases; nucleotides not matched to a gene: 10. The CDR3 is CASSSPGQGPFGANVLTF. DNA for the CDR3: TGTGCCAGCAGCTCTCCGGGACAGGGCCCCTTTGGGGCCAACGTCCTGACTTTC.

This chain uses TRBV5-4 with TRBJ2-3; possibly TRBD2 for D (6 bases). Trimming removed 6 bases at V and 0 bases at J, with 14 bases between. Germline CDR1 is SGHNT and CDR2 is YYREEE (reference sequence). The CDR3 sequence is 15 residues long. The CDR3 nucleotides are TGTGCCAGCACCCAGCGGGCAGCTAGCACAGATACGCAGTATTTT. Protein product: CASTQRAASTDTQYF.

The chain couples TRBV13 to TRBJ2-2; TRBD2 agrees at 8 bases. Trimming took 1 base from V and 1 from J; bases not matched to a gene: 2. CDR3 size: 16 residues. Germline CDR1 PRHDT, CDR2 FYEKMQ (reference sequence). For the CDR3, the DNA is TGTGCCAGCAGCTTAGTACTAGCGGAGAACACCGGGGAGCTGTTTTTT. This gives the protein CASSLVLAENTGELFF.

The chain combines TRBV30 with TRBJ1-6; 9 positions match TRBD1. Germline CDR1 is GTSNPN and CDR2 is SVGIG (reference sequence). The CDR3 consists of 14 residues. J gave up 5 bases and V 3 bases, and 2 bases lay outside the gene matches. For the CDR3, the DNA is TGTGCCTGGAGCTGGGACAGGGATAATTCACCCCTCCACTTT. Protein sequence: CAWSWDRDNSPLHF.

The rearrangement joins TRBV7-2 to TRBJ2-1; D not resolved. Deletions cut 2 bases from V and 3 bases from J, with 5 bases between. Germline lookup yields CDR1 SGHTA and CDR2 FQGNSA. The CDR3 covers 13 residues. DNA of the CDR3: TGTGCCAGCAGCTTATCCTACTACAATGAGCAGTTCTTC. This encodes CASSLSYYNEQFF.

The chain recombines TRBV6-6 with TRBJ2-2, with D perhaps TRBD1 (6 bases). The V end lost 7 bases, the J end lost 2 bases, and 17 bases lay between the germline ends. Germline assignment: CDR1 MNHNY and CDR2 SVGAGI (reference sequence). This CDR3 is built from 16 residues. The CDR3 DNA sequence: TGTGCCAGCACCCCCCAAGGGGGAATCAACACCGGGGAGCTGTTTTTT. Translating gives CASTPQGGINTGELFF.

As DNA, the CDR3 is TGTGCCAGCAGTGCGGACAGGGACGACGAGCAGTACTTC. Amino acids: CASSADRDDEQYF. J is TRBJ2-7 and V is TRBV6-1; 8 positions agree with TRBD1. Germline assignment: CDR1 MNHNS and CDR2 SASEGT. The CDR3 runs to 13 residues. Unmatched junction bases numbered 4, after V lost 4 bases and J lost 5 bases.

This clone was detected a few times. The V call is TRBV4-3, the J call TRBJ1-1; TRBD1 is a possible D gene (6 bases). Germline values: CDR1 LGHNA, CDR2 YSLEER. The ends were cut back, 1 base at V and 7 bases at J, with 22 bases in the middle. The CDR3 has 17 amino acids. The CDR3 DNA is TGCGCCAGCAGCCAAGTGGGGGGGGCGCTTATTTTCGGTGAAGCTTTCTTT. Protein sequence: CASSQVGGALIFGEAFF.

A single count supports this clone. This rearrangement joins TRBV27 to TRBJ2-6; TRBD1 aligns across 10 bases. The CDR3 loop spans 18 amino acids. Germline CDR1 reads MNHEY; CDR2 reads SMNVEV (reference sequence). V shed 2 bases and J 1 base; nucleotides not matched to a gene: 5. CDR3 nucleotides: TGTGCCAGCAGTTTACGGGACAGGGGAGTGTCTGGGGCCAACGTCCTGACTTTC. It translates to CASSLRDRGVSGANVLTF.

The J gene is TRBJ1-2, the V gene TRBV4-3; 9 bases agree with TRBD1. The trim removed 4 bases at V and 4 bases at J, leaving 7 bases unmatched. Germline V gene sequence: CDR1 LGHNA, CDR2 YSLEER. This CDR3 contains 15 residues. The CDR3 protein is CASSPQGANSYGYTF. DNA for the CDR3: TGCGCCAGCAGCCCACAGGGGGCAAACTCCTATGGCTACACCTTC.

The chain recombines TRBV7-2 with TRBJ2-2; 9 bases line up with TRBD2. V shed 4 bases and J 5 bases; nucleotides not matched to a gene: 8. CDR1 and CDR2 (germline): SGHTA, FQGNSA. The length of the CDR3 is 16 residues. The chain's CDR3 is CASSSRTSGPTGELFF. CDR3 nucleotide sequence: TGTGCCAGCAGCTCTAGAACTAGCGGGCCGACCGGGGAGCTGTTTTTT.

The CDR3 region is CASSQEAGGAIHYYEQYF. Here the CDR3 DNA reads TGTGCCAGCAGCCAAGAGGCAGGGGGCGCGATCCACTACTACGAGCAGTACTTC. The chain has TRBV4-2 and TRBJ2-7, with 8 positions matching TRBD1. The trim removed 0 bases at V and 3 bases at J, leaving 13 bases unmatched. This CDR3 spans 18 amino acids. Germline assignment: CDR1 LGHNA and CDR2 YNFKEQ.

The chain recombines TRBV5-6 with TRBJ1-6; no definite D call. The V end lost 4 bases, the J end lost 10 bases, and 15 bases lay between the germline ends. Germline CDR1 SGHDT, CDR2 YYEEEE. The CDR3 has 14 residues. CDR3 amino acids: CASSLREVNSPLHF. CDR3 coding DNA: TGTGCCAGCAGCCTAAGGGAGGTAAACTCACCCCTCCACTTT. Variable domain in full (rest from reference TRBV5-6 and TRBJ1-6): DAGVTQSPTHLIKTRGQQVTLRCSPKSGHDTVSWYQQALGQGPQFIFQYYEEEERQRGNFPDRFSGHQFPNYSSELNVNALLLGDSALYLCASSLREVNSPLHFGNGTRLTVT.

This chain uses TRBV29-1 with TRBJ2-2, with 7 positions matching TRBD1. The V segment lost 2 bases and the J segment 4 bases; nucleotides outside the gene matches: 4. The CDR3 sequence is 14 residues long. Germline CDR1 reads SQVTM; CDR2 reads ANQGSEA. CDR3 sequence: CSVESGTATGELFF. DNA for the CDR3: TGCAGCGTTGAATCCGGGACAGCCACCGGGGAGCTGTTTTTT.

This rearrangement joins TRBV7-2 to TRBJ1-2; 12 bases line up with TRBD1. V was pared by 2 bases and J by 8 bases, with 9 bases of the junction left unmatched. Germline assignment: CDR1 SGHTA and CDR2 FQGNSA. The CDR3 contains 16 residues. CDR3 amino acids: CASSLSSGTGGRGYTF. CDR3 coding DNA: TGTGCCAGCAGCTTATCTTCCGGGACAGGGGGCCGAGGCTACACCTTC.

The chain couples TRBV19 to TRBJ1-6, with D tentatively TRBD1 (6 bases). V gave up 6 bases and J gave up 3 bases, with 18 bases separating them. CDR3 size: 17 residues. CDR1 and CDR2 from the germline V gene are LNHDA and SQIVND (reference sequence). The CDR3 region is CASSTRGGSVYNSPLHF. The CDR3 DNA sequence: TGTGCCAGTAGCACGCGGGGGGGCAGCGTCTATAATTCACCCCTCCACTTT.

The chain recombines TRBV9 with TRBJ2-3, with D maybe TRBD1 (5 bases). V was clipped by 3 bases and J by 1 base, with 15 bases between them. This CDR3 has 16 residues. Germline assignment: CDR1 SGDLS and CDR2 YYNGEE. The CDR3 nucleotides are TGTGCCAGCAGCGCCTACAGGCCCCGGGGCACAGATACGCAGTATTTT. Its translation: CASSAYRPRGTDTQYF.

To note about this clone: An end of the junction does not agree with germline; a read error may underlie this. CDR3 amino acids: CASSPLERGSGGYPF. In nucleotides, the CDR3 is TGTGCCAGCTCACCATTGGAGAGGGGGAGCGGAGGCTACCCCTTC. This chain joins TRBV18 and TRBJ1-2, with D perhaps matching TRBD1 (6 bases). Germline loops: CDR1 KGHSH, CDR2 LQKENI. The CDR3 totals 15 residues.

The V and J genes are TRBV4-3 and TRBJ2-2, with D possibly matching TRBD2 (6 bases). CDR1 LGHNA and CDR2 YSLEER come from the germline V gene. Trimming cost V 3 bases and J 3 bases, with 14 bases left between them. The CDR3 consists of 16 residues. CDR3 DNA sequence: TGCGCCAGCAGCCAGATGGCGGGGCCTGACACCGGGGAGCTGTTTTTT. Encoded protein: CASSQMAGPDTGELFF.

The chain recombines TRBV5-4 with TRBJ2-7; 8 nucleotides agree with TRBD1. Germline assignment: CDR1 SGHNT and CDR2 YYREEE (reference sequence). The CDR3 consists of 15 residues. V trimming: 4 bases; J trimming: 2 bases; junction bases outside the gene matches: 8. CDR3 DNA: TGTGCCAGCAGCACCGCGGACAGGGCTACCTACGAGCAGTACTTC. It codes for CASSTADRATYEQYF.

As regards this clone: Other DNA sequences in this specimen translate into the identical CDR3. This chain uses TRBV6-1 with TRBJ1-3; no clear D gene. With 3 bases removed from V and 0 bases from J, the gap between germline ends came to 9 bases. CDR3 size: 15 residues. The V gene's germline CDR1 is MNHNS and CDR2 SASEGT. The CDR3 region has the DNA TGTGCCAGCAGTGAGGACGGGAGCTCTGGAAACACCATATATTTT. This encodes CASSEDGSSGNTIYF.

The CDR3 bases are TGCGCCAGCAGCCTACTAGAAGGGGGGAACACTGAAGCTTTCTTT. This encodes CASSLLEGGNTEAFF. The V and J genes are TRBV4-3 and TRBJ1-1; weak D call: TRBD1 (6 bases). Germline CDR1 reads LGHNA; CDR2 reads YSLEER. Trimming pared 4 bases from V and 1 base from J, leaving 13 bases between. This CDR3 region has 15 residues.

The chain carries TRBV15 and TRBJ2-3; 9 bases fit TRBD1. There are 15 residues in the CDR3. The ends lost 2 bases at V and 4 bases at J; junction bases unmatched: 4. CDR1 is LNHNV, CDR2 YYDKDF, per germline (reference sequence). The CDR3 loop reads CATSRTTGGPDTQYF. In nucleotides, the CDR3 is TGTGCCACCAGCAGAACGACAGGGGGGCCAGATACGCAGTATTTT. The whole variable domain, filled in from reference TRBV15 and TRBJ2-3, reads DAMVIQNPRYQVTQFGKPVTLSCSQTLNHNVMYWYQQKSSQAPKLLFHYYDKDFNNEADTPDNFQSRRPNTSFCFLDIRSPGLGDTAMYLCATSRTTGGPDTQYFGPGTRLTVL.

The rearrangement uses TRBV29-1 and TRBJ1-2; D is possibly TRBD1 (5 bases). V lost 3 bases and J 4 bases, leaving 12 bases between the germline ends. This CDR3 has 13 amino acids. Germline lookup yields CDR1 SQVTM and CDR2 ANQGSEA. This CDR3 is CSVDPQGGYGYTF. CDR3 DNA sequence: TGCAGCGTTGACCCCCAGGGTGGCTATGGCTACACCTTC. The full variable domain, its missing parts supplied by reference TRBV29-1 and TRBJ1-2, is SAVISQKPSRDICQRGTSLTIQCQVDSQVTMMFWYRQQPGQSLTLIATANQGSEATYESGFVIDKFPISRPNLTFSTLTVSNMSPEDSSIYLCSVDPQGGYGYTFGSGTRLTVV.